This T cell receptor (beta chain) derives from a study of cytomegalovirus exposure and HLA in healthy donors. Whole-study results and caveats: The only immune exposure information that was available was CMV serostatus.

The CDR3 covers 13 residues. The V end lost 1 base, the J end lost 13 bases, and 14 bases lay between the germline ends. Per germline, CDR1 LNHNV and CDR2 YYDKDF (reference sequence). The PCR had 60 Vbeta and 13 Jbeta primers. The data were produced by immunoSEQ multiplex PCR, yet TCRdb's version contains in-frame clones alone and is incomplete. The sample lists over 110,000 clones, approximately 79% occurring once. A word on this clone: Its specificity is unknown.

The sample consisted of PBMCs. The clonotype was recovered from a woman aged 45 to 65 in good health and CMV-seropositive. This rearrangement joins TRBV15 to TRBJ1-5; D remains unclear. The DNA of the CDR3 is TGTGCCACCAGCAGAGTCCGGGGTACATATCAGCATTTT. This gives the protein CATSRVRGTYQHF.